A single sample gave rise to the 14 T cell receptor beta chains below, sequenced in a study of a mutant IDH1 vaccine in newly diagnosed glioma. The time point was: week 35, safety follow-up. Vaccinated patients received 300 ug of mutant IDH1 20-mer peptide per dose, with topical imiquimod. The table came from immunoSEQ multiplex PCR; TCRdb's copy has only in-frame clones and leaves some out. The sample has around 40,000 clones; 80% to 90% are singletons. These receptors' antigens are unknown. The sequenced sample was PBMCs, obtained from a glioma patient whose treatment included an IDH1 peptide vaccine. The receptor source for this set is a man aged 35 to 55 with glioma.

V is TRBV28 and J is TRBJ1-2, with 9 bases aligning to TRBD1. CDR1 and CDR2 (germline): MDHEN, SYDVKM. This CDR3 has 15 residues. Trimming cost V 2 bases and J 2 bases; bases outside gene matches: 3. CDR3 in amino acids: CASSLGTGPNYGYTF. The CDR3 nucleotides are TGTGCCAGCAGTTTAGGGACAGGGCCGAACTATGGCTACACCTTC.

The chain carries TRBV4-3 and TRBJ1-1; 10 bases are shared with TRBD1. Trimming cost V 2 bases and J 1 base; bases outside gene matches: 7. The CDR3 has 17 amino acids. Germline CDR1 reads LGHNA; CDR2 reads YSLEER. CDR3: CASSQWGTGDGNTEAFF. CDR3 DNA: TGCGCCAGCAGCCAATGGGGGACAGGGGACGGGAACACTGAAGCTTTCTTT.

The J gene is TRBJ2-1, the V gene TRBV7-9; D gene ambiguous. There are 15 residues in the CDR3. With 0 bases removed from V and 8 bases from J, the gap between germline ends came to 14 bases. In germline, CDR1 is SEHNR, CDR2 FQNEAQ (reference sequence). CDR3 in DNA: TGTGCCAGCAGCTTAGCCGCCACCTTACAATATGAGCAGTTCTTC. This sequence encodes CASSLAATLQYEQFF.

This chain connects TRBV7-9 to TRBJ1-2; D is uncertain. Germline CDR1 SEHNR, CDR2 FQNEAQ (reference sequence). The length of the CDR3 is 14 residues. V was pared by 2 bases and J by 7 bases, with 14 bases between. The DNA for the CDR3 is TGTGCCAGCAGCTTATTCACTCTGACAAGTGGCTACACCTTC. Its translation is CASSLFTLTSGYTF.

The chain recombines TRBV5-1 with TRBJ2-7, with TRBD2 matching 8 bases. Losses at the gene ends were 4 bases for V and 0 bases for J; bases not matched to a gene: 6. CDR1 is SGHRS and CDR2 is YFSETQ in the germline V gene. The CDR3 spans 15 residues. This chain's CDR3 is CASSGGGRSSYEQYF. CDR3 bases: TGCGCCAGCAGCGGAGGCGGGAGGTCCTCCTACGAGCAGTACTTC.

The chain joins TRBV18 to TRBJ2-5, with 9 bases lining up with TRBD2. V was pared by 4 bases and J by 0 bases, with 3 bases of the junction left unmatched. Germline CDR1 is KGHSH and CDR2 is LQKENI. The CDR3 length is 15 residues. The CDR3 DNA follows: TGTGCCAGCTCACGATTAGCGGGGGACCAAGAGACCCAGTACTTC. Amino acids: CASSRLAGDQETQYF.

In its sample, this clone is medium-sized. This chain joins TRBV9 and TRBJ2-3; TRBD1 is a possible D gene (5 bases). Germline CDR1 is SGDLS and CDR2 is YYNGEE. The CDR3 is 15 amino acids. Trimming pared 0 bases from V and 0 bases from J, leaving 8 bases between. CDR3 protein: CASSVGTLSTDTQYF. The CDR3 DNA reads TGTGCCAGCAGCGTAGGGACACTAAGCACAGATACGCAGTATTTT.

The V gene is TRBV6-1, the J gene TRBJ1-4; 7 bases agree with TRBD1. V gave up 6 bases and J gave up 10 bases; unmatched junction bases: 8. The CDR3 totals 13 residues. Germline V gene sequence: CDR1 MNHNS, CDR2 SASEGT. This CDR3 reads CASRSTGEGKLFF. In DNA form, the CDR3 reads TGTGCCAGCAGGTCTACAGGGGAGGGAAAACTGTTTTTT.

The rearrangement joins TRBV6-1 to TRBJ1-1; 9 bases map to TRBD1. CDR1 MNHNS and CDR2 SASEGT come from the germline V gene. V lost 3 bases and J lost 6; bases outside the gene matches: 11. This CDR3 contains 16 residues. CDR3 in DNA: TGTGCCAGCAGTGAGCCTGGTGTACAGGGGGCCGCTGAAGCTTTCTTT. This encodes CASSEPGVQGAAEAFF.

V usage is TRBV5-1 and J usage is TRBJ1-2; D gene ambiguous. V lost 1 base to trimming and J lost 6 bases, with 19 bases between them. The CDR3 covers 16 residues. Germline values: CDR1 SGHRS, CDR2 YFSETQ. DNA of the CDR3: TGCGCCAGCAGCTTGTCGAATATGCAAGCGATCGATGGCTACACCTTC. Its translation is CASSLSNMQAIDGYTF.

V and J are TRBV5-1 and TRBJ1-2; 9 nucleotides align to TRBD1. V shed 4 bases, J shed 4 bases, and the junction held 5 bases outside the gene matches. The germline gives CDR1 SGHRS, CDR2 YFSETQ. The CDR3 sequence is 14 residues long. The CDR3 DNA sequence: TGCGCCAGCAGCCGGACAGGGGTTCTCTATGGCTACACCTTC. Protein sequence: CASSRTGVLYGYTF. The full variable domain, rest sourced from reference TRBV5-1 and TRBJ1-2, is KAGVTQTPRYLIKTRGQQVTLSCSPISGHRSVSWYQQTPGQGLQFLFEYFSETQRNKGNFPGRFSGRQFSNSRSEMNVSTLELGDSALYLCASSRTGVLYGYTFGSGTRLTVV.

The rearrangement links TRBV19 to TRBJ1-5; the D is unclear. From germline, CDR1 is LNHDA and CDR2 SQIVND (reference sequence). V lost 2 bases, J lost 6 bases, and 11 bases lay in between. The CDR3 contains 14 residues. CDR3 loop: CASSISGKGQPQHF. CDR3 in DNA: TGTGCCAGTAGTATATCCGGTAAGGGTCAGCCCCAGCATTTT. Supplemented by reference TRBV19 and TRBJ1-5, the full variable domain reads DGGITQSPKYLFRKEGQNVTLSCEQNLNHDAMYWYRQDPGQGLRLIYYSQIVNDFQKGDIAEGYSVSREKKESFPLTVTSAQKNPTAFYLCASSISGKGQPQHFGDGTRLSIL.

The rearrangement links TRBV4-3 to TRBJ1-2, with D maybe TRBD1 (5 bases). The CDR3 consists of 17 residues. Germline CDR1 LGHNA, CDR2 YSLEER. V lost 4 bases, J lost 0 bases, and 18 bases lay in between. CDR3 region: CASSLSGQGASNYGYTF. CDR3 DNA sequence: TGCGCCAGCAGCCTCTCGGGGCAGGGCGCGTCTAACTATGGCTACACCTTC.

The CDR3 sequence: CASTPWGRNTEAFF. The CDR3 DNA reads as TGTGCCAGCACCCCTTGGGGAAGGAACACTGAAGCTTTCTTT. The chain is built from TRBV28 and TRBJ1-1; D gene ambiguous. This CDR3 region has 14 residues. V gave up 7 bases and J gave up 1 base, with 13 bases separating them. CDR1 is MDHEN and CDR2 is SYDVKM in the germline V gene. The full variable domain, with the rest looked up from reference TRBV28 and TRBJ1-1, is DVKVTQSSRYLVKRTGEKVFLECVQDMDHENMFWYRQDPGLGLRLIYFSYDVKMKEKGDIPEGYSVSREKKERFSLILESASTNQTSMYLCASTPWGRNTEAFFGQGTRLTVV.